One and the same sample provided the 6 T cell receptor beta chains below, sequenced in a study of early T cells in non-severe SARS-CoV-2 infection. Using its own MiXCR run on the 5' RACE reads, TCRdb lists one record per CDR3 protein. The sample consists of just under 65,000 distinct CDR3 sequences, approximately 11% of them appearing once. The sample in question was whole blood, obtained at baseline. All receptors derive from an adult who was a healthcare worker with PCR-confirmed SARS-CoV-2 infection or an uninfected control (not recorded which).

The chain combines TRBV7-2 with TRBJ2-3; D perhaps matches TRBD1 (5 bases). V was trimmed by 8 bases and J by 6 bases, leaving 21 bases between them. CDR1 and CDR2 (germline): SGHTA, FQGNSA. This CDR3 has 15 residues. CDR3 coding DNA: TGTGCCAGCTCCCTGGCTGGGCCACACAGGGATACGCAGTATTTT. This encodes CASSLAGPHRDTQYF. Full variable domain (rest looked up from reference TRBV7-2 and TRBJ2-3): GAGVSQSPSNKVTEKGKDVELRCDPISGHTALYWYRQSLGQGLEFLIYFQGNSAPDKSGLPSDRFSAERTGGSVSTLTIQRTQQEDSAVYLCASSLAGPHRDTQYFGPGTRLTVL.

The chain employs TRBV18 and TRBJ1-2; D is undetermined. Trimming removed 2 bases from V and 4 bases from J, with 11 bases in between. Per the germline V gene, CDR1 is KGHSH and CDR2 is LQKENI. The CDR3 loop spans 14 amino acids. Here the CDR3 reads CASSPSDGGYGYTF. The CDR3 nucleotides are TGTGCCAGCTCACCATCGGACGGAGGCTATGGCTACACCTTC.

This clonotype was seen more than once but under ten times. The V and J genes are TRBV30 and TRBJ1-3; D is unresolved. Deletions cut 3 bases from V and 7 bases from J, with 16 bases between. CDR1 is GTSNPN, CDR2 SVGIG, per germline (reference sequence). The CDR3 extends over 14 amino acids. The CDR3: CAWSASLLRNTIYF. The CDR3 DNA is TGTGCCTGGAGCGCCAGTCTGCTCCGGAACACCATATATTTT.

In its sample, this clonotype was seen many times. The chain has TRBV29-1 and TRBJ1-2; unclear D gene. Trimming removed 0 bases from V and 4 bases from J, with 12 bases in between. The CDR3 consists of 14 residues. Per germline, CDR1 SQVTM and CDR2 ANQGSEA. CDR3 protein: CSVEELKAAYGYTF. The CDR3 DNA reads TGCAGCGTTGAAGAACTTAAGGCGGCCTATGGCTACACCTTC.

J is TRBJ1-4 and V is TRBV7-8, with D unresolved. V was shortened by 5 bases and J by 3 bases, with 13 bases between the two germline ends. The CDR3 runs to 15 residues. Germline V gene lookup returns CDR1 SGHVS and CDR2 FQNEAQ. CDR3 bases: TGTGCCAGCAGCCCCCACCGGACTCCTAATGAAAAACTGTTTTTT. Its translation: CASSPHRTPNEKLFF.

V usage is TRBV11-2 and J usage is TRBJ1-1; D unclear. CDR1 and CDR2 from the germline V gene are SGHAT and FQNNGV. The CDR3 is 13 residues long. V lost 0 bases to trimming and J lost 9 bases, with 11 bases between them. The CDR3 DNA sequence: TGTGCCAGCAGCTTAGATGAGTCAGCTCAAGCTTTCTTT. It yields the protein CASSLDESAQAFF.